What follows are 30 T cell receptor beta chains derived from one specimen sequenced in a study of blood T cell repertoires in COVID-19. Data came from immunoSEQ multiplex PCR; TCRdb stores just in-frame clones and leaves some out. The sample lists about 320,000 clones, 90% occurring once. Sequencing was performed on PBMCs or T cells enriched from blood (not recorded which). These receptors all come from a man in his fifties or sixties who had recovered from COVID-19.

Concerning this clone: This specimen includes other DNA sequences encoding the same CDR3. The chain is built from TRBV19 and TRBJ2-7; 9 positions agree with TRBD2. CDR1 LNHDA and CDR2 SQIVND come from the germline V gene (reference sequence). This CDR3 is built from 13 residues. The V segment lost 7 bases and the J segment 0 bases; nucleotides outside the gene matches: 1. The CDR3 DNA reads TGTGCCAGTACGACTAGCGGCTCCTACGAGCAGTACTTC. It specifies CASTTSGSYEQYF.

The CDR3 nucleotides are TGTGCCAGCTCCCAAAGCGGGAGGGGGCTGGCTAATGAAAAACTGTTTTTT. Translating gives CASSQSGRGLANEKLFF. The rearrangement links TRBV7-9 to TRBJ1-4; 7 bases map to TRBD1. V shed 8 bases and J 3 bases; nucleotides not matched to a gene: 15. The CDR3 has 17 amino acids. From germline, CDR1 is SEHNR and CDR2 FQNEAQ (reference sequence).

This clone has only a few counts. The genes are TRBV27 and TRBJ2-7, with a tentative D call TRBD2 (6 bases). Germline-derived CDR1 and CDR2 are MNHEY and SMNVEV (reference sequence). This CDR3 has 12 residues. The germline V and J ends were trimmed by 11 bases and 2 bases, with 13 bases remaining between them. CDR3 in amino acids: CAGGTGPYEQYF. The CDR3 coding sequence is TGTGCCGGGGGGACGGGACCCTACGAGCAGTACTTC.

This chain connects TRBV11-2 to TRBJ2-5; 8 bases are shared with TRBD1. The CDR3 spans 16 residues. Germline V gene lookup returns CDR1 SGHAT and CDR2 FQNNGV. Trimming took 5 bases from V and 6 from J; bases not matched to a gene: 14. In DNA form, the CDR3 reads TGTGCCAGCAGCCCCCAACCGACAGGGGCAGGGAAGACCCAGTACTTC. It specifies CASSPQPTGAGKTQYF.

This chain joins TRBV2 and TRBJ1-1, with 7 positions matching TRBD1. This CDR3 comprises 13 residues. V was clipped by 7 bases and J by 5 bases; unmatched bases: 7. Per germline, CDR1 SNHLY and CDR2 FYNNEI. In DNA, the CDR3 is TGTGCCAGCACCACCACAGGGGTTACTGAAGCTTTCTTT. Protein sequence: CASTTTGVTEAFF.

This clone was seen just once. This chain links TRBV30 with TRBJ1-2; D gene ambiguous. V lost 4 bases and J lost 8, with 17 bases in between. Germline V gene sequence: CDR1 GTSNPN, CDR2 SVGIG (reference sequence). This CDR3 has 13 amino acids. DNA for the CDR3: TGTGCCTGGAATGATGTGAGGGCGGGAGGCTACACCTTC. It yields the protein CAWNDVRAGGYTF.

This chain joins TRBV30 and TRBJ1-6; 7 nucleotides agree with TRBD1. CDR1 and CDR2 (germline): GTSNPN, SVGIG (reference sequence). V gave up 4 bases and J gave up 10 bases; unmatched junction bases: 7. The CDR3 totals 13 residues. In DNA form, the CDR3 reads TGTGCCTGGACAAGACAGGGACGCTCACCCCTCCACTTT. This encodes CAWTRQGRSPLHF.

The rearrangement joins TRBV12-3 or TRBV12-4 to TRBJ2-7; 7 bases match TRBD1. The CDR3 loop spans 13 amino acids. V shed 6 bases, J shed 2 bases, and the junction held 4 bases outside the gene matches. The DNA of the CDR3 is TGTGCCAGCAGAACGACAGGGACCTACGAGCAGTACTTC. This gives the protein CASRTTGTYEQYF.

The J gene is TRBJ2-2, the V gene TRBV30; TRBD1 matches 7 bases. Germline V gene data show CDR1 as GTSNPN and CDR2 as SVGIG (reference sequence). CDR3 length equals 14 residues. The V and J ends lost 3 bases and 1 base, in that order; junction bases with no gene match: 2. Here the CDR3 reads CAWRRTGNTGELFF. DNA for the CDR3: TGTGCCTGGAGGAGGACAGGGAACACCGGGGAGCTGTTTTTT.

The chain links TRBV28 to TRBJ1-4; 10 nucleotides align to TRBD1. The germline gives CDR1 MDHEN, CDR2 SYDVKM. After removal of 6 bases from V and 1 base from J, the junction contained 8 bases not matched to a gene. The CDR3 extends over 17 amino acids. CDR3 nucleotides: TGTGCCAGCAGCCTCCGGACAGGGGGTTTAACTAATGAAAAACTGTTTTTT. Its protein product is CASSLRTGGLTNEKLFF. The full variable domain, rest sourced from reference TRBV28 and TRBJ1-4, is DVKVTQSSRYLVKRTGEKVFLECVQDMDHENMFWYRQDPGLGLRLIYFSYDVKMKEKGDIPEGYSVSREKKERFSLILESASTNQTSMYLCASSLRTGGLTNEKLFFGSGTQLSVL.

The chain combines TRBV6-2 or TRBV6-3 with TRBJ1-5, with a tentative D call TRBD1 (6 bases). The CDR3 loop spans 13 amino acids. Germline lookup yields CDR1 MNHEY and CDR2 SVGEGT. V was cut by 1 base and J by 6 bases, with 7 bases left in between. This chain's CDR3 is CASSYYRAQPQHF. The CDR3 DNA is TGTGCCAGCAGTTACTACAGGGCTCAGCCCCAGCATTTT.

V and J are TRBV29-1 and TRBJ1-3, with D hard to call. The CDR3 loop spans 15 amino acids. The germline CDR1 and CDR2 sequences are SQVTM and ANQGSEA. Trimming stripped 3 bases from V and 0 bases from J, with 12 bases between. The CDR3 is CSVDQDGSSGNTIYF. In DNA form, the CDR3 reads TGCAGCGTTGACCAGGACGGGAGCTCTGGAAACACCATATATTTT.

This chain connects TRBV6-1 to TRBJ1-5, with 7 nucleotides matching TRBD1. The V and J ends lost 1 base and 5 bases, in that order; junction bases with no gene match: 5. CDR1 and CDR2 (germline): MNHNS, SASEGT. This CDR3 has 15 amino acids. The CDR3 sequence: CASSEGGTVYQPQHF. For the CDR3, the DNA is TGTGCCAGCAGTGAAGGGGGGACAGTTTATCAGCCCCAGCATTTT.

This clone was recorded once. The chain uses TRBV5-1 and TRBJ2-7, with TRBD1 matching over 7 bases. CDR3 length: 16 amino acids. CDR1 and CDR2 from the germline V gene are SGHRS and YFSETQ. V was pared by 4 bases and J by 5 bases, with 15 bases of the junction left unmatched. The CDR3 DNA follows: TGCGCCAGCAGCCCCGACAGGGTGAGTATGTTCCACGAGCAGTACTTC. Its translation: CASSPDRVSMFHEQYF.

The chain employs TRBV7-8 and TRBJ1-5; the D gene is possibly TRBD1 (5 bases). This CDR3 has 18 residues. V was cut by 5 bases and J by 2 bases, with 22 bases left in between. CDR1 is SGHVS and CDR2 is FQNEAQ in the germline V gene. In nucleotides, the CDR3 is TGTGCCAGCAGCGATCGACAGTCCGGATGGGGGGGCAATCAGCCCCAGCATTTT. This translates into CASSDRQSGWGGNQPQHF. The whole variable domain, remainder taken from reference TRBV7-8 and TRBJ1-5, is GAGVSQSPRYKVAKRGQDVALRCDPISGHVSLFWYQQALGQGPEFLTYFQNEAQLDKSGLPSDRFFAERPEGSVSTLKIQRTQQEDSAVYLCASSDRQSGWGGNQPQHFGDGTRLSIL.

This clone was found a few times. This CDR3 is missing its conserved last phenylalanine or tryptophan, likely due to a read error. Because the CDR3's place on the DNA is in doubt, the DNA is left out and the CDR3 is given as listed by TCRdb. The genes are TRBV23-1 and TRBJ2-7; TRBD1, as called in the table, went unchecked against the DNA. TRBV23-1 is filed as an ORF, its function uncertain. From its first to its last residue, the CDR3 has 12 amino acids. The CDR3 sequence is CASSQSDRGPQI.

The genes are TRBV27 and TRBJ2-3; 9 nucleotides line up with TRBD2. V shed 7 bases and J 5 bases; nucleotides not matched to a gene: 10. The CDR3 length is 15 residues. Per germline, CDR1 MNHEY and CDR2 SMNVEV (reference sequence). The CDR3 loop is CASMRSGRPVDTQYF. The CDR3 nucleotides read TGTGCCAGCATGAGGAGCGGGAGGCCGGTAGATACGCAGTATTTT.

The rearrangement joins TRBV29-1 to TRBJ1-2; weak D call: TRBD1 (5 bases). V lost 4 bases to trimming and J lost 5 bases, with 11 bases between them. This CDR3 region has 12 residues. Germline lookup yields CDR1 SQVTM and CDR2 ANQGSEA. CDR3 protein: CSVARVGYGYTF. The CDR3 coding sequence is TGCAGCGTTGCCAGGGTTGGGTATGGCTACACCTTC.

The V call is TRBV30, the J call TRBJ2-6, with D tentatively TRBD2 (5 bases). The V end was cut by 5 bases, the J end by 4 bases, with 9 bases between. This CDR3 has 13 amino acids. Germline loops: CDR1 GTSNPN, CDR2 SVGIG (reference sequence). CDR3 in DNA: TGTGCCTGGCGGAGGAGCGGGGCCAACGTCCTGACTTTC. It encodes CAWRRSGANVLTF.

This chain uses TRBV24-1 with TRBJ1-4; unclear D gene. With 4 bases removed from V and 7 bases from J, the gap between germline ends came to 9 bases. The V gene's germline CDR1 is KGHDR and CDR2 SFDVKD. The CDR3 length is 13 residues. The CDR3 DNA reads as TGTGCCACCAGTGAGAACAGCATTGAAAAACTGTTTTTT. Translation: CATSENSIEKLFF.

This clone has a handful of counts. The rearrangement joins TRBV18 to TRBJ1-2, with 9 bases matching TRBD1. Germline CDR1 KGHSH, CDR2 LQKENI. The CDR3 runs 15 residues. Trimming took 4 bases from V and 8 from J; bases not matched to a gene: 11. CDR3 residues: CASSQSGQGMDGYTF. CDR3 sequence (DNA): TGTGCCAGCTCACAATCGGGACAGGGTATGGACGGCTACACCTTC.

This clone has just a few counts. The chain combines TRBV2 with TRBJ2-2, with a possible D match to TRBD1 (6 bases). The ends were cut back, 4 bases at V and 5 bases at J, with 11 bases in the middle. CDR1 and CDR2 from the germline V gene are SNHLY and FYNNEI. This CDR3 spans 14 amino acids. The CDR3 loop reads CASSGLRGTGELFF. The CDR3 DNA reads TGTGCCAGCAGTGGGCTCAGGGGTACCGGGGAGCTGTTTTTT.

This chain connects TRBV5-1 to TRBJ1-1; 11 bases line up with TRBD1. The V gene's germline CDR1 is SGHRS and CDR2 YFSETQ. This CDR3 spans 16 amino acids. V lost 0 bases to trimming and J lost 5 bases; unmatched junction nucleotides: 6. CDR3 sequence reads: CASSLEGTGGGTEAFF. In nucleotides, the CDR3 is TGCGCCAGCAGCTTGGAGGGGACAGGGGGAGGTACTGAAGCTTTCTTT.

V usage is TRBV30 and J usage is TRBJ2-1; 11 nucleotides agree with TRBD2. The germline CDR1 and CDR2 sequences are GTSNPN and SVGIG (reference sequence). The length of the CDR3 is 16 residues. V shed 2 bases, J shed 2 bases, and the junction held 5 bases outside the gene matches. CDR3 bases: TGTGCCTGGAGTCTAGCGGGGGGCCTTACCTACAATGAGCAGTTCTTC. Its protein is CAWSLAGGLTYNEQFF.

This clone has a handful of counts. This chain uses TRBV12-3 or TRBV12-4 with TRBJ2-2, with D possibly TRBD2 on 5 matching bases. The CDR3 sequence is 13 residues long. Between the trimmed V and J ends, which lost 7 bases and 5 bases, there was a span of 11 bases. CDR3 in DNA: TGTGCCAGCAAGAATAGCGATACCGGGGAGCTGTTTTTT. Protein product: CASKNSDTGELFF.

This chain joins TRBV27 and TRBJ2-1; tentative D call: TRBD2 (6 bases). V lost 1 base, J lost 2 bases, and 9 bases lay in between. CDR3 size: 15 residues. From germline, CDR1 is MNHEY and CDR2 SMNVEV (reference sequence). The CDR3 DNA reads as TGTGCCAGCAGTTTATTTTGGGGGGCCTACAATGAGCAGTTCTTC. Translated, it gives CASSLFWGAYNEQFF.

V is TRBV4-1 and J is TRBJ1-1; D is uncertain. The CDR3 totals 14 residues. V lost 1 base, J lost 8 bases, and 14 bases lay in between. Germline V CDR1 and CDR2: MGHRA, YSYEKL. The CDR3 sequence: CASSQGQGSGEAFF. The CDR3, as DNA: TGCGCCAGCAGCCAAGGGCAAGGGTCGGGGGAAGCTTTCTTT.

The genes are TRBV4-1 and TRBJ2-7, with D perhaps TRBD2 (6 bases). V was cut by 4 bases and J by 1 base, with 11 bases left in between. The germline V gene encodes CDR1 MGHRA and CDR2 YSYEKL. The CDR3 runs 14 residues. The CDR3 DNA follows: TGCGCCAGCAGCCCAACCGGGACTTCCTACGAGCAGTACTTC. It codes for CASSPTGTSYEQYF.

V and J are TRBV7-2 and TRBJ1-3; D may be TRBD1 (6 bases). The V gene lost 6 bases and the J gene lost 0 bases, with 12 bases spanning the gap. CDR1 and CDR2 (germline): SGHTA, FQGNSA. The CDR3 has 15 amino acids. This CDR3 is CASSPQGISGNTIYF. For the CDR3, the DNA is TGTGCCAGCAGTCCACAGGGAATCTCTGGAAACACCATATATTTT.

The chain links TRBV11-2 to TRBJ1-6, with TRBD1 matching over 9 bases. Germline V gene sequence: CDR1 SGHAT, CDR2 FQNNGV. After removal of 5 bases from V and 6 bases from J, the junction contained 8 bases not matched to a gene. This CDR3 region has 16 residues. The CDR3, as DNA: TGTGCCAGCAGCCCCCAAGGGGACAGGGCTAATTCACCCCTCCACTTT. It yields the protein CASSPQGDRANSPLHF.